The 5 T cell receptor beta chains reported below all come from one sample, sequenced in a study of blood T cells in healthy people across ages. Together with a sample-barcoded 5' primer, a J-beta primer mix was included in a second PCR lasting about 7 to 12 cycles. TCRdb re-called the 5' RACE reads with MiXCR, one entry per CDR3 protein. This sample has 550,000 to 650,000 distinct CDR3 sequences, with approximately 30% found just once. Sequencing used blood. These receptors were taken from a woman older than 75 in good health.

The rearrangement uses TRBV11-3 and TRBJ2-1; no reliable D call. V was shortened by 0 bases and J by 12 bases, with 9 bases between the two germline ends. Germline CDR1 and CDR2: SGHNT and YENEEA. The CDR3 has 12 amino acids. The CDR3 DNA follows: TGTGCCAGCAGCTTAGATTCGCAGAGGCAGTTCTTC. Its translation is CASSLDSQRQFF.

This clonotype was observed at least ten times. The chain employs TRBV6-6 and TRBJ1-5; D not resolved. This CDR3 is 13 amino acids long. Germline values: CDR1 MNHNY, CDR2 SVGAGI (reference sequence). V lost 6 bases and J 5 bases, leaving 11 bases between the germline ends. The CDR3 nucleotides are TGTGCCAGCAGGTGGAGGGTCGATCAGCCCCAGCATTTT. It encodes CASRWRVDQPQHF.

The V and J genes are TRBV7-9 and TRBJ1-3; no firm D call. CDR3 length: 15 amino acids. Trimming removed 5 bases from V and 2 bases from J, with 13 bases in between. CDR1 and CDR2 from the germline V gene are SEHNR and FQNEAQ (reference sequence). The CDR3 coding sequence is TGTGCCAGCAGCCCAATCGTGGGAACTGGAAACACCATATATTTT. This gives the protein CASSPIVGTGNTIYF.

This clonotype was seen repeatedly, ten times or more. A much larger clone differs from this one at a single base, so this may be a read error. The chain is built from TRBV7-8 and TRBJ2-5; D may be TRBD2 (5 bases). In germline, CDR1 is SGHVS, CDR2 FQNEAQ. CDR3 length: 13 residues. CDR3 nucleotide sequence: TGTGCCAGCAGCCTCGGGGTAAAAGAGGCCCAGTACTTC. Translation gives CASSLGVKEAQYF.

This clonotype was recorded at least ten times. The chain uses TRBV7-2 and TRBJ1-5; D is perhaps TRBD1 (5 bases). Germline CDR1 is SGHTA and CDR2 is FQGNSA. This CDR3 comprises 16 residues. Trimming shortened V by 5 bases and J by 0 bases, and 14 bases separated the two germline ends. CDR3 DNA sequence: TGTGCCAGCAGCGGGGCACTGGGGTATAGCAATCAGCCCCAGCATTTT. Protein sequence: CASSGALGYSNQPQHF.